This T cell receptor (beta chain) was captured in a study of identical twins. Findings and limits, study-wide: Models underpredicted monozygotic twin sharing of out-of-frame TCR alpha. The degree of excess twin sharing was weaker in beta out-of-frame sequences.

V lost 0 bases, J lost 2 bases, and 16 bases lay in between. Germline CDR1 reads SGHAT; CDR2 reads FQNNGV. The CDR3 is 17 amino acids. A universal primer site was added by template switching, and unique molecular identifiers were carried by the cDNA. TCRdb ran MiXCR on the 5' RACE reads and lists one entry per CDR3 protein. The table lists around 500,000 distinct CDR3 sequences, 12% to 15% of them singletons. Comments on this clonotype: What it binds is not known.

The sample also formed part of further work on yellow fever vaccine responses in identical twins. This second study notes: A vaccine T cell response that seemed partly convergent and partly personalized was reported in twins.

This sequence was found in a woman aged 18-35 years in good health. Sequencing was performed on CD4+ T cells sorted from blood. The chain carries TRBV11-2 and TRBJ1-2; no clear D. CDR3 region: CASSLEDLRQRNYGYTF. The CDR3 nucleotides read TGTGCCAGCAGCTTAGAGGATTTGCGGCAGCGAAACTATGGCTACACCTTC.